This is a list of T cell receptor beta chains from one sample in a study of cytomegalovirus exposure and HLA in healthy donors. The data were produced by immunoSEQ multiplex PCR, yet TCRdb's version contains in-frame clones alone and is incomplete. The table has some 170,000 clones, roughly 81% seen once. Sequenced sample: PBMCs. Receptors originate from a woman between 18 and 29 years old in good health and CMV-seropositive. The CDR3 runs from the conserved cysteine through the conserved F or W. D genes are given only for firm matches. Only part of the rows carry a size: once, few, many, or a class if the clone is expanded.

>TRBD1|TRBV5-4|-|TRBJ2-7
CASSSPGQGYEQYF
TGTGCCAGCAGCTCGCCGGGACAGGGCTACGAGCAGTACTTC
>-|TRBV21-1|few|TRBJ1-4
CASILGTGCEKLFF
TGTGCCAGCATTCTCGGGACAGGGTGTGAAAAACTGTTTTTT
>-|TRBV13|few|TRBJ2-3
CASSLGQRGGVSDTQYF
TGTGCCAGCAGCTTAGGCCAGAGGGGGGGGGTTTCAGATACGCAGTATTTT
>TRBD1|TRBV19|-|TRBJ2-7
CASSIIRDRSYEQYF
TGTGCCAGTAGTATAATCCGGGACAGATCCTACGAGCAGTACTTC
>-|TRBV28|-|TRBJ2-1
CASSPDGGDWTNEQFF
TGTGCCAGCAGTCCCGACGGAGGGGACTGGACGAATGAGCAGTTCTTC
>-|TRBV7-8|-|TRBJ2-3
CASSPQGYPSTDTQYF
TGTGCCAGCAGCCCGCAGGGTTATCCCAGCACAGATACGCAGTATTTT
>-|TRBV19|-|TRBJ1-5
CASSIRTANQPQHF
TGTGCCAGTAGTATCCGGACAGCCAATCAGCCCCAGCATTTT
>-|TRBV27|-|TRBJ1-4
CASSPGQLEGEKLFF
TGTGCCAGCAGTCCCGGACAGTTGGAAGGTGAAAAACTGTTTTTT
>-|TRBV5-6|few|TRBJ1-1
CASSLGAATEAFF
TGTGCCAGCAGCTTGGGGGCAGCCACTGAAGCTTTCTTT
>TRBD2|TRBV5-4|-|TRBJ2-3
CASSPRLAGDTDTQYF
TGTGCCAGCAGCCCGCGACTAGCGGGAGACACAGATACGCAGTATTTT
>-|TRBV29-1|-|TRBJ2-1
CSVAGGLSYNEQFF
TGCAGCGTTGCCGGGGGATTATCCTACAATGAGCAGTTCTTC
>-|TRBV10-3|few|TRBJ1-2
CAISPGGLPGPSYGYTF
TGTGCCATCTCCCCGGGGGGATTACCAGGTCCATCTTATGGCTACACCTTC
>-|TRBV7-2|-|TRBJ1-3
CASSPRQGTLSGNTIYF
TGTGCCAGCAGCCCCCGGCAGGGGACCCTCTCTGGAAACACCATATATTTT
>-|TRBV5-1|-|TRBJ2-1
CASSLDPAVVNEQFF
TGCGCCAGCAGCTTGGACCCTGCGGTGGTCAATGAGCAGTTCTTC
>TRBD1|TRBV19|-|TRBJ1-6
CASSIEAGGSPLHF
TGTGCCAGTAGTATAGAGGCAGGGGGATCACCCCTCCACTTT
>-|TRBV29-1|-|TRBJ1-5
CSDTYKTTGSQPQHF
TGCAGCGACACGTACAAAACTACAGGGAGTCAGCCCCAGCATTTT
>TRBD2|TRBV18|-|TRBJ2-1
CASPGGGEQFF
TGTGCCAGCCCGGGGGGAGGCGAGCAGTTCTTC
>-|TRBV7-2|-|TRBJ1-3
CASSPIQRNTIYF
TGTGCCAGCAGCCCGATTCAGAGAAACACCATATATTTT
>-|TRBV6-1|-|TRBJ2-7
CASRWTDSYEQYF
TGTGCCAGCAGGTGGACAGATTCCTACGAGCAGTACTTC
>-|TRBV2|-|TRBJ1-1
CASSEVRGYTEAFF
TGTGCCAGCAGTGAAGTGAGAGGTTACACTGAAGCTTTCTTT
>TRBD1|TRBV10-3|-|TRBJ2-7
CAISASEGAVYEQYF
TGTGCCATCAGTGCGTCAGAGGGGGCCGTCTACGAGCAGTACTTC
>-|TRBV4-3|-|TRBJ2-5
CASSQGTGGTQYF
TGCGCCAGCAGCCAGGGGACCGGGGGGACCCAGTACTTC
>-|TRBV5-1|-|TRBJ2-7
CASRDDSSSYEQYF
TGCGCCAGCAGGGACGACAGTAGCTCCTACGAGCAGTACTTC
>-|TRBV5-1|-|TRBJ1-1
CASSLSTGGYEAFF
TGCGCCAGCAGCTTGTCAACAGGCGGATATGAAGCTTTCTTT
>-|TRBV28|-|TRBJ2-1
CATSRPRDRDSYNEQFF
TGTGCCACCTCTAGACCCCGAGACAGAGATTCCTACAATGAGCAGTTCTTC
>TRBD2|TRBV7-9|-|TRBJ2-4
CASSLNVVVSSGAKNIQYF
TGTGCCAGCAGCTTAAACGTCGTCGTGTCTAGCGGAGCCAAAAACATTCAGTACTTC
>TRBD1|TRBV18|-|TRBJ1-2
CASSPSQGADGYTF
TGTGCCAGCTCACCTTCACAGGGGGCTGATGGCTACACCTTC
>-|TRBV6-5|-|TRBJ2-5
CASRLGLNRKTQYF
TGTGCCAGCAGGCTCGGACTAAACCGAAAGACCCAGTACTTC